This paragraph reports one T cell receptor beta chain. What it binds is not known. The assay was immunoSEQ multiplex PCR, and TCRdb's table has in-frame clones only and misses some. The sample consists of more than 95,000 clones, around 95% of them appearing once. The data were obtained in a study of cytomegalovirus exposure and HLA in healthy donors. Study overall: The 90 to 150 validation repertoires were produced on the same platform as the 700 or so repertoires of the first cohort. This was reported in a later analysis. Notes on the study in general: As was reported, the classifier diagnosed cytomegalovirus status with high specificity and sensitivity. The authors confirmed in vitro that three CMV-associated chains were specific for CMV antigens.

Germline V gene sequence: CDR1 SEHNR, CDR2 FQNEAQ (reference sequence). Between the trimmed V and J ends, which lost 4 bases and 4 bases, there was a span of 11 bases. The CDR3 is made up of 13 amino acids. This clonotype was sampled from a man aged 18 to 35 in good health and CMV-seronegative. J is TRBJ2-7 and V is TRBV7-9; D unresolved. Specimen: PBMCs. The CDR3 DNA sequence: TGTGCCAGCAGCTATATTACACGTTACGAGCAGTACTTC. This translates into CASSYITRYEQYF.